This entry lists 32 T cell receptor beta chains sequenced from one sample in a study of PD-1 blockade in mismatch repair-deficient tumors. Using immunoSEQ multiplex PCR, the repertoire was profiled, and TCRdb retains in-frame clones only, with some absent. The sample lists 20,000 to 30,000 clones, roughly 84% occurring once. Material: PBMCs, obtained before pembrolizumab treatment. The receptors were gathered from an adult with mismatch repair-deficient cancer.

The genes are TRBV9 and TRBJ2-1; 8 bases map to TRBD2. CDR1 is SGDLS and CDR2 is YYNGEE in the germline V gene. The length of the CDR3 is 17 residues. V gave up 4 bases and J gave up 2 bases; unmatched junction bases: 11. The CDR3 spells CASSPLAGRIAYNEQFF. The CDR3 DNA is TGTGCCAGCAGCCCTTTAGCGGGAAGGATCGCCTACAATGAGCAGTTCTTC.

The V call is TRBV19, the J call TRBJ2-2; 9 bases align to TRBD2. CDR3 length equals 18 residues. The germline V gene has CDR1 LNHDA and CDR2 SQIVND (reference sequence). V shed 1 base and J 4 bases; nucleotides not matched to a gene: 10. The CDR3 DNA follows: TGTGCCAGTAGTATAGGCCCTCATAGCGGGAGACCCACCGGGGAGCTGTTTTTT. It encodes CASSIGPHSGRPTGELFF.

The chain has TRBV5-1 and TRBJ2-7; 8 nucleotides agree with TRBD2. The germline gives CDR1 SGHRS, CDR2 YFSETQ. The CDR3 sequence is 16 residues long. J was trimmed by 1 base and V by 3 bases; bases with no gene match: 9. The CDR3 DNA reads as TGCGCCAGCAGCTCCACTATAGCGGGAACTTCCTACGAGCAGTACTTC. Translation: CASSSTIAGTSYEQYF.

This sequence joins TRBV30 and TRBJ2-4, with TRBD1 as a possible D gene (8 bases). The germline V gene encodes CDR1 GTSNPN and CDR2 SVGIG (reference sequence). Deletions cut 8 bases from V and 0 bases from J, with 23 bases between. The length of the CDR3 is 17 residues. CDR3 residues: CARGDLRGRRAKNIQYF. The CDR3 nucleotides are TGTGCCCGGGGGGACCTCAGGGGGCGCCGAGCCAAAAACATTCAGTACTTC. Drawing the rest from reference TRBV30 and TRBJ2-4, the complete variable domain is SQTIHQWPATLVQPVGSPLSLECTVEGTSNPNLYWYRQAAGRGLQLLFYSVGIGQISSEVPQNLSASRPQDRQFILSSKKLLLSDSGFYLCARGDLRGRRAKNIQYFGAGTRLSVL.

This sequence joins TRBV5-1 and TRBJ1-1; the match to TRBD1 covers 11 bases. Germline CDR1 and CDR2: SGHRS and YFSETQ. With V trimmed by 4 bases and J by 1 base, 3 bases remained unmatched. The CDR3 is 15 amino acids. The CDR3 DNA reads as TGCGCCAGCAGCGGGGGGACAGGGGGGAACACTGAAGCTTTCTTT. Encoded protein: CASSGGTGGNTEAFF.

This chain joins TRBV9 and TRBJ2-3, with D tentatively TRBD2 (5 bases). The V end was cut by 10 bases, the J end by 0 bases, with 9 bases between. Germline V gives CDR1 SGDLS, CDR2 YYNGEE. The CDR3 runs 12 residues. The CDR3 here is CASRGSTDTQYF. CDR3 bases: TGTGCCTCCCGAGGGAGCACAGATACGCAGTATTTT.

This clone was observed a few times. The chain links TRBV28 to TRBJ1-2; TRBD1 is a possible D gene (5 bases). Deletions cut 4 bases from V and 8 bases from J, with 11 bases between. This CDR3 region has 12 residues. The germline CDR1 and CDR2 sequences are MDHEN and SYDVKM. CDR3 DNA sequence: TGTGCCAGCAGTTGGGGGGTTCAGGGCTACACCTTC. Translation gives CASSWGVQGYTF.

The rearrangement links TRBV27 to TRBJ2-1, with a possible D match to TRBD1 (6 bases). Germline V gene sequence: CDR1 MNHEY, CDR2 SMNVEV (reference sequence). Trimming took off 5 bases at V and 5 bases at J, with 10 bases between the two ends. The CDR3 is made up of 13 amino acids. The DNA for the CDR3 is TGTGCCAGCAGTCGGTGGGACAACAATGAGCAGTTCTTC. Translating gives CASSRWDNNEQFF.

This clone was observed a handful of times. This sequence joins TRBV5-1 and TRBJ2-7; perhaps TRBD1 as D (5 bases). The CDR3 runs to 17 residues. The V end lost 4 bases, the J end lost 3 bases, and 23 bases lay between the germline ends. CDR1 is SGHRS, CDR2 YFSETQ, per germline. The CDR3 loop is CASSPSSVGQGFYEQYF. Here the CDR3 DNA reads TGCGCCAGCAGCCCTTCTTCTGTTGGTCAGGGTTTCTACGAGCAGTACTTC. The complete variable domain, with remaining parts taken from reference TRBV5-1 and TRBJ2-7, reads KAGVTQTPRYLIKTRGQQVTLSCSPISGHRSVSWYQQTPGQGLQFLFEYFSETQRNKGNFPGRFSGRQFSNSRSEMNVSTLELGDSALYLCASSPSSVGQGFYEQYFGPGTRLTVT.

The chain employs TRBV28 and TRBJ2-2; D gene ambiguous. Germline-derived CDR1 and CDR2 are MDHEN and SYDVKM. This CDR3 has 13 residues. Trimming shortened V by 4 bases and J by 5 bases, and 8 bases separated the two germline ends. The CDR3 DNA reads TGTGCCAGCAGTTCCCTTCGGACCGGGGAGCTGTTTTTT. Translated, it gives CASSSLRTGELFF.

This clone was observed a few times. V usage is TRBV19 and J usage is TRBJ1-3, with D maybe TRBD1 (5 bases). V gave up 4 bases and J gave up 0 bases, with 13 bases separating them. CDR3 size: 16 residues. Per the germline V gene, CDR1 is LNHDA and CDR2 is SQIVND (reference sequence). The CDR3 coding sequence is TGTGCCAGTAGTAACTTGCTCAGGGCCTCTGGAAACACCATATATTTT. This translates into CASSNLLRASGNTIYF.

This clone was seen a single time. The gene calls are TRBV6-5 and TRBJ2-7, with TRBD2 matching over 14 bases. There are 14 residues in the CDR3. The germline CDR1 and CDR2 sequences are MNHEY and SVGAGI. V shed 4 bases, J shed 11 bases, and the junction held 7 bases outside the gene matches. As DNA, the CDR3 is TGTGCCAGCAGTTCCGGGACTAGCGGGAGACAGGAGTACTTC. It yields the protein CASSSGTSGRQEYF.

J is TRBJ1-6 and V is TRBV15; unclear D gene. The CDR3 spans 14 residues. Trimming pared 0 bases from V and 5 bases from J, leaving 5 bases between. The germline gives CDR1 LNHNV, CDR2 YYDKDF (reference sequence). This CDR3 reads CATSRDNNNSPLHF. In DNA, the CDR3 is TGTGCCACCAGCAGAGACAACAATAATTCACCCCTCCACTTT.

The chain is built from TRBV5-1 and TRBJ2-1; 9 bases line up with TRBD2. With V trimmed by 0 bases and J by 2 bases, 9 bases remained unmatched. This CDR3 has 18 amino acids. Germline V gene sequence: CDR1 SGHRS, CDR2 YFSETQ. The CDR3 protein is CASSLVRSSGDPYNEQFF. Here the CDR3 DNA reads TGCGCCAGCAGCTTGGTTCGGTCTAGCGGGGATCCCTACAATGAGCAGTTCTTC.

The chain uses TRBV19 and TRBJ2-2; tentatively, D is TRBD1 (6 bases). Trimming pared 6 bases from V and 3 bases from J, leaving 20 bases between. The germline gives CDR1 LNHDA, CDR2 SQIVND (reference sequence). CDR3 length equals 17 residues. CDR3: CASRGAGGQRYTGELFF. The CDR3 DNA reads as TGTGCCAGTAGGGGGGCCGGAGGACAGCGGTACACCGGGGAGCTGTTTTTT.

V usage is TRBV19 and J usage is TRBJ2-6; maybe TRBD1 (6 bases). Germline CDR1 LNHDA, CDR2 SQIVND (reference sequence). The CDR3 consists of 15 residues. Trimming removed 2 bases from V and 1 base from J, with 6 bases in between. The CDR3 loop is CASSIRGSGANVLTF. CDR3 sequence (DNA): TGTGCCAGTAGTATAAGGGGGTCTGGGGCCAACGTCCTGACTTTC.

In this sample, this clone turned up a few times. The J gene is TRBJ2-7, the V gene TRBV7-3; D not resolved. Trimming took off 2 bases at V and 0 bases at J, with 8 bases between the two ends. CDR3 size: 14 residues. CDR1 and CDR2 (germline): SGHTA, FQGTGA. CDR3 nucleotide sequence: TGTGCCAGCAGCTTAGCGGTTGGCTCCTACGAGCAGTACTTC. Amino acids: CASSLAVGSYEQYF. Looking up the rest from reference TRBV7-3 and TRBJ2-7 gives the full variable domain: GAGVSQTPSNKVTEKGKYVELRCDPISGHTALYWYRQSLGQGPEFLIYFQGTGAADDSGLPNDRFFAVRPEGSVSTLKIQRTERGDSAVYLCASSLAVGSYEQYFGPGTRLTVT.

The chain links TRBV2 to TRBJ2-5; 8 bases fit TRBD1. The CDR3 runs 14 residues. The germline gives CDR1 SNHLY, CDR2 FYNNEI. J lost 3 bases, V lost 6 bases, and 6 bases had no gene match. The CDR3 region has the DNA TGTGCCAGCAGGCTAACAGGGGGAGAAGAGACCCAGTACTTC. It specifies CASRLTGGEETQYF.

This sequence joins TRBV19 and TRBJ2-7; 12 bases are a match to TRBD2. CDR1 and CDR2 (germline): LNHDA, SQIVND (reference sequence). The CDR3 consists of 15 residues. After removal of 6 bases from V and 7 bases from J, the junction contained 10 bases not matched to a gene. The chain's CDR3 is CASRTTSGSSKEQYF. As DNA, the CDR3 is TGTGCCAGTAGAACGACTAGCGGGAGTTCGAAGGAGCAGTACTTC.

This clone was picked up one time. The junction and the germline gene differ at one end; a read error may be behind it. The V call is TRBV7-7, the J call TRBJ2-5; possible D gene TRBD1, 6 bases. CDR3 length: 14 residues. Germline lookup yields CDR1 SSHAT and CDR2 FNYEAQ (reference sequence). Here the CDR3 reads CASSLTGIAETQYF. The CDR3 DNA is TGTGCTAGCAGCTTAACAGGGATCGCGGAGACCCAGTACTTC.

The chain is built from TRBV6-5 and TRBJ1-2; D is perhaps TRBD1 (5 bases). V lost 6 bases to trimming and J lost 7 bases, with 18 bases between them. CDR1 MNHEY and CDR2 SVGAGI come from the germline V gene. The CDR3 extends over 14 amino acids. The CDR3 loop reads CASSRLQGSSGYTF. The CDR3 region has the DNA TGTGCCAGCAGCAGACTCCAGGGTTCGAGTGGCTACACCTTC.

The chain uses TRBV11-2 and TRBJ1-2; D gene ambiguous. This CDR3 is 12 amino acids long. V lost 3 bases to trimming and J lost 2 bases, with 4 bases between them. CDR1 and CDR2 from the germline V gene are SGHAT and FQNNGV. CDR3 residues: CASSFQNYGYTF. Here the CDR3 DNA reads TGTGCCAGCAGCTTCCAGAACTATGGCTACACCTTC.

The chain is built from TRBV2 and TRBJ1-5, with 7 bases fitting TRBD1. This CDR3 is 15 amino acids long. Germline CDR1 and CDR2: SNHLY and FYNNEI. After removal of 6 bases from V and 4 bases from J, the junction contained 9 bases not matched to a gene. The CDR3 DNA is TGTGCCAGCAGCGTTAATATACAGGGGAATCAGCCCCAGCATTTT. Translated: CASSVNIQGNQPQHF.

The chain employs TRBV2 and TRBJ2-1; 7 positions agree with TRBD1. The CDR3 has 15 residues. Looked up from germline, CDR1 is SNHLY and CDR2 is FYNNEI. The junction had 4 bases not matched to a gene; V was cut back by 4 bases and J by 1 base. The CDR3 nucleotides are TGTGCCAGCAGTGTGACAGGGAGTTCCTACAATGAGCAGTTCTTC. As protein: CASSVTGSSYNEQFF.

The chain has TRBV7-8 and TRBJ2-1; TRBD2 agrees at 7 bases. Germline V gives CDR1 SGHVS, CDR2 FQNEAQ. The CDR3 loop spans 15 amino acids. After removal of 4 bases from V and 3 bases from J, the junction contained 6 bases not matched to a gene. CDR3 sequence: CASSSASGGYNEQFF. In DNA form, the CDR3 reads TGTGCCAGCAGCTCTGCTAGCGGAGGCTACAATGAGCAGTTCTTC.

V usage is TRBV7-8 and J usage is TRBJ1-2; 7 bases agree with TRBD1. The V gene's germline CDR1 is SGHVS and CDR2 FQNEAQ. V gave up 5 bases and J gave up 4 bases; unmatched junction bases: 4. This CDR3 spans 13 amino acids. CDR3 residues: CASSRGQLYGYTF. The CDR3 DNA follows: TGTGCCAGCAGCCGGGGACAGCTCTATGGCTACACCTTC.

The chain carries TRBV7-9 and TRBJ2-1; 7 bases align to TRBD2. The V gene end was trimmed by 10 bases and the J gene end by 8 bases; junction bases not matched to a gene: 11. Germline CDR1 is SEHNR and CDR2 is FQNEAQ (reference sequence). This CDR3 region has 13 residues. CDR3 amino acids: CATLKRDRDEQFF. CDR3 DNA sequence: TGTGCCACTTTGAAGCGGGATAGGGATGAGCAGTTCTTC.

This rearrangement joins TRBV7-3 to TRBJ1-1, with 7 bases lining up with TRBD1. Trimming at V came to 4 bases and at J to 1 base, leaving 9 bases not matched to a gene. The germline gives CDR1 SGHTA, CDR2 FQGTGA. CDR3 length: 16 amino acids. CDR3 region: CASSSLTGKGNTEAFF. The CDR3 DNA is TGTGCCAGCAGCTCATTGACAGGGAAGGGGAACACTGAAGCTTTCTTT.

The chain couples TRBV5-1 to TRBJ1-4, with 9 bases fitting TRBD1. With 3 bases clipped from V and 11 bases from J, the junction kept 8 bases outside the gene matches. The CDR3 sequence is 14 residues long. Germline V gene data show CDR1 as SGHRS and CDR2 as YFSETQ. CDR3 in amino acids: CASSSTGGDGKLFF. CDR3 coding DNA: TGCGCCAGCAGCTCCACAGGGGGCGATGGGAAACTGTTTTTT.

The CDR3 DNA is TGTGCCAGCAGTTCCGGGACAGGATTTTCTAACTATGGCTACACCTTC. Its translation: CASSSGTGFSNYGYTF. J is TRBJ1-2 and V is TRBV27; TRBD1 matches 8 bases. J lost 0 bases, V lost 4 bases, and 7 bases had no gene match. CDR1 and CDR2 from the germline V gene are MNHEY and SMNVEV (reference sequence). CDR3 length: 16 amino acids.

The chain is built from TRBV19 and TRBJ2-2; a weak D match, TRBD1 (6 bases). The V gene lost 3 bases and the J gene lost 5 bases, with 10 bases spanning the gap. Germline CDR1 LNHDA, CDR2 SQIVND (reference sequence). The CDR3 has 14 residues. The chain's CDR3 is CASSIHRETGELFF. CDR3 sequence (DNA): TGTGCCAGTAGTATTCACAGGGAAACCGGGGAGCTGTTTTTT.

This chain connects TRBV19 to TRBJ1-1; D may be TRBD1 (5 bases). V lost 6 bases and J 5 bases, leaving 16 bases between the germline ends. Per the germline V gene, CDR1 is LNHDA and CDR2 is SQIVND (reference sequence). The CDR3 is made up of 14 amino acids. CDR3 loop: CASRIGGDWTEAFF. The CDR3 nucleotides are TGTGCCAGTAGGATTGGGGGGGACTGGACTGAAGCTTTCTTT. Variable domain in full (rest from reference TRBV19 and TRBJ1-1): DGGITQSPKYLFRKEGQNVTLSCEQNLNHDAMYWYRQDPGQGLRLIYYSQIVNDFQKGDIAEGYSVSREKKESFPLTVTSAQKNPTAFYLCASRIGGDWTEAFFGQGTRLTVV.